The T cell receptor (beta chain) described here comes from a study of blood T cell repertoires in COVID-19. Study-level information: Some COVID-19 samples were acute and others convalescent; all came from the United States, Italy and Spain. T cells, B-cell-depleted T cells, or PBMCs supplied cDNA or gDNA.

Seattle participants joined during active infection and were tracked over time. The data were produced by immunoSEQ multiplex PCR, yet TCRdb's version contains in-frame clones alone and is incomplete. The sample holds some 200,000 clones, 84% seen once. What was sequenced was peripheral blood. The TCR sequence derives from a woman aged 70-85 years with COVID-19, enrolled during active disease.

CDR3 amino acids: CASSPTSGSYNEQFF. The CDR3 DNA follows: TGCGCCAGCAGCCCGACTAGCGGTTCCTACAATGAGCAGTTCTTC. The V call is TRBV4-1, the J call TRBJ2-1, with TRBD2 matching 9 bases. This CDR3 is built from 15 residues. With V trimmed by 4 bases and J by 1 base, 2 bases remained unmatched. Germline V gene data show CDR1 as MGHRA and CDR2 as YSYEKL.